A selection of T cell receptor beta chains follows, all from one sample in a study of shared clonotypes between healthy human individuals. Data came from immunoSEQ multiplex PCR; TCRdb stores just in-frame clones and leaves some out. Of 2 million to 3 million clones listed, approximately 94% are singletons. The sample taken for sequencing was naive CD4+ T cells from PBMCs. Source of these receptors: a man aged 18 to 29 in good health. Some clones in this sample may be carry-over from other donors' samples. Each CDR3 is given with its conserved first and last residue. Each record gives: D gene, clone size, V gene, J gene, CDR3 DNA, CDR3 protein. D genes are given only for firm matches. Rows give clone size only sometimes, using once, few, many, or a class for an expanded clone.

.,.,TRBV2,TRBJ2-2,TGTGCCAGCAGAAGCAGGGTGGTGACCGGGGAGCTGTTTTTT,CASRSRVVTGELFF
TRBD1,.,TRBV6-1,TRBJ2-3,TGTGCCAGCACCCGGGACAGGGGGCTAAATACGCAGTATTTT,CASTRDRGLNTQYF
TRBD2,.,TRBV19,TRBJ2-1,TGTGCCAGTAGTCCGCCCCCGGGACTAGCGGGAGTCGGGTCCTACAATGAGCAGTTCTTC,CASSPPPGLAGVGSYNEQFF
.,.,TRBV6-1,TRBJ1-4,TGTGCCAGCAGTGAATCTTCCCTACTGGGAGTGTTTTTT,CASSESSLLGVFF
.,.,TRBV5-4,TRBJ2-5,TGTGCCAGCAGCCCACAGAGCGGAGCCGCCCAAGAGACCCAGTACTTC,CASSPQSGAAQETQYF
.,.,TRBV30,TRBJ1-4,TGTGCCTGGGAACCACAGTCACCTAATGAAAAACTGTTTTTT,CAWEPQSPNEKLFF
.,.,TRBV7-9,TRBJ1-5,TGTGCCAGCAGCCATGAGCTGGGGCCCCAGCATTTT,CASSHELGPQHF
.,few,TRBV28,TRBJ1-5,TGTGCCAGCAGTCTCATGATTCAGCCCCAGCATTTT,CASSLMIQPQHF
.,.,TRBV5-1,TRBJ2-1,TGCGCCAGCAGCTTGAATCGGGCCCACAATGAGCAGTTCTTC,CASSLNRAHNEQFF
.,.,TRBV5-1,TRBJ1-3,TGCGCCAGCAGCTTGGAAGGGGGAATAAACACCATATATTTT,CASSLEGGINTIYF
.,.,TRBV7-3,TRBJ2-1,TGTGCCAGCAGCTTGGGACTTTGGGGCTACAATGAGCAGTTCTTC,CASSLGLWGYNEQFF
TRBD2,.,TRBV25-1,TRBJ2-1,TGTGCCAGCAGTGATATAACTAGCGGGGGGGGTGAGCAGTTCTTC,CASSDITSGGGEQFF
.,.,TRBV30,TRBJ1-1,TGTGCCTGGAGATTCCAGGCGAACACTGAAGCTTTCTTT,CAWRFQANTEAFF
TRBD2,.,TRBV11-2,TRBJ2-2,TGTGCCAGCAGCTTTCCCGTATTATCCCTAGCGGGAGTGACCGGGGAGCTGTTTTTT,CASSFPVLSLAGVTGELFF
.,.,TRBV28,TRBJ1-5,TGTGCCAGCAGTGACGGTAGCAATCAGCCCCAGCATTTT,CASSDGSNQPQHF
TRBD2,once,TRBV5-1,TRBJ2-1,TGCGCCAGCAGCCAAACACTAGCGGGATTACCCGATGAGCAGTTCTTC,CASSQTLAGLPDEQFF
TRBD2,.,TRBV5-1,TRBJ2-4,TGCGCCAGCAGCTTGACTAGCGGGAGGGCCAAAAACATTCAGTACTTC,CASSLTSGRAKNIQYF
.,.,TRBV2,TRBJ2-2,TGTGCCAGCAGGCCCCTCATCGGGGAGCTGTTTTTT,CASRPLIGELFF
.,.,TRBV19,TRBJ1-4,TGTGCCAGTAGTATAGTTTTGGGCACACTGGAACTGTTTTTT,CASSIVLGTLELFF
TRBD1,once,TRBV5-4,TRBJ2-3,TGTGCCAGCAGCACTACAGGGGGCACCTCAGATACGCAGTATTTT,CASSTTGGTSDTQYF
.,.,TRBV29-1,TRBJ2-5,TGCAGCGTTGGAATGGTCGGGAGTGGAGGAGAGACCCAGTACTTC,CSVGMVGSGGETQYF
.,.,TRBV20-1,TRBJ2-1,TGCAGTGCTCACCCTCTCAATGAGCAGTTCTTC,CSAHPLNEQFF
.,.,TRBV28,TRBJ2-5,TGTGCCAGCAGCAACAGCGACCAAGAGACCCAGTACTTC,CASSNSDQETQYF
.,once,TRBV7-9,TRBJ1-1,TGTGCCAGCAGCCCATATGGACCCCCCGGGGGCGCTTTCTTT,CASSPYGPPGGAFF
.,.,TRBV7-3,TRBJ2-1,TGTGCCAGCAGCTTAGAAGGGTCTAGCTCCTACAATGAGCAGTTCTTC,CASSLEGSSSYNEQFF
.,.,TRBV11-3,TRBJ2-7,TGTGCCAGCAGCTTAGATACCGCCTACGAGCAGTACTTC,CASSLDTAYEQYF
.,once,TRBV29-1,TRBJ1-5,TGCAGCGCGATGGACCCCGGTCAGCCCCAGCATTTT,CSAMDPGQPQHF
.,.,TRBV19,TRBJ1-3,TGTGCCAGTAGTATTGTTGGGATACGCTCTGGAAACACCATATATTTT,CASSIVGIRSGNTIYF
.,.,TRBV5-1,TRBJ2-5,TGCGCCAGCAGCTTGGGACAGCGCGAAGAGACCCAGTACTTC,CASSLGQREETQYF
.,.,TRBV29-1,TRBJ1-2,TGCAGTGCCGACGGCTTCTATGGCTACACCTTC,CSADGFYGYTF
.,.,TRBV7-6,TRBJ2-1,TGTGCCAGCAGCCCTTATAAGGTCTCCTACAATGAGCAGTTCTTC,CASSPYKVSYNEQFF